This TCR beta chain was profiled in a study of blood T cell repertoires in COVID-19. The V and J ends lost 8 bases and 2 bases respectively, with 12 bases between them. This CDR3 is 13 amino acids long. Germline assignment: CDR1 LGHDT and CDR2 YNNKEL (reference sequence). The method was immunoSEQ multiplex PCR; TCRdb's version includes in-frame clones alone and lacks a portion of them. This repertoire shows roughly 460,000 clones, approximately 90% found once; its top ten account for roughly 0.78%. The gene calls are TRBV3-1 (or the pseudogene TRBV3-2) and TRBJ1-1; the D gene is possibly TRBD1 (6 bases). This sequence originates from a man younger than 35 with COVID-19, enrolled during active disease. What was sequenced was peripheral blood. The DNA of the CDR3 is TGTGCCAGCCAAGGGGGGGGAAACACTGAAGCTTTCTTT. This sequence encodes CASQGGGNTEAFF.